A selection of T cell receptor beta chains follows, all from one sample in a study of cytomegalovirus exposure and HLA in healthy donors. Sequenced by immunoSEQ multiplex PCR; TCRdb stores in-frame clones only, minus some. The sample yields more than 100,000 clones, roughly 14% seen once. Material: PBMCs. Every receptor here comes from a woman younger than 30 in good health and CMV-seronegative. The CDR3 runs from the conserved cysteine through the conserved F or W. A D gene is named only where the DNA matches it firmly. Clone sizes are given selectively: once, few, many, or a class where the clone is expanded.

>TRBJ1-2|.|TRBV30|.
CAWSDRHYGYTF
TGTGCCTGGAGTGACAGGCATTATGGCTACACCTTC
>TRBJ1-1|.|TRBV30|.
CAWRWRTEAFF
TGTGCCTGGAGATGGAGGACTGAAGCTTTCTTT
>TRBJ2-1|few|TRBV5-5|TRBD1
CASSPGTDYDEQFF
TGTGCCAGCAGCCCTGGGACAGATTACGATGAGCAGTTCTTC
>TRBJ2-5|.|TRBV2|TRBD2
CASSDDWASPAGGGRETQYF
TGTGCCAGCAGTGATGATTGGGCATCCCCAGCGGGAGGGGGGCGAGAGACCCAGTACTTC
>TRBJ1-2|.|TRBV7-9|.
CASSLGNRLSAGYTF
TGTGCCAGCAGCTTAGGAAACAGGTTAAGCGCGGGCTACACCTTC
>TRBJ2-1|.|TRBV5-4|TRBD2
CASQRIGGKYNEQFF
TGTGCCAGTCAAAGGATCGGGGGGAAGTACAATGAGCAGTTCTTC
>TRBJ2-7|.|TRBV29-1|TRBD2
CSVPGLAVYEQYF
TGCAGCGTCCCTGGACTAGCGGTTTACGAGCAGTACTTC
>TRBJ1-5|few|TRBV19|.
CASSIQQVNNQPQHF
TGTGCCAGTAGTATTCAACAGGTGAACAATCAGCCCCAGCATTTT
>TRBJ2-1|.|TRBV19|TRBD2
CASSLLAGSYNEQFF
TGTGCCAGTAGTCTACTAGCGGGCTCCTACAATGAGCAGTTCTTC
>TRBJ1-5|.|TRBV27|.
CASSFTQPSEPVNQPQHF
TGTGCCAGCAGTTTTACTCAACCGAGTGAGCCCGTCAATCAGCCCCAGCATTTT
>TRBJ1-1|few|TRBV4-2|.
CASSQTAGDTEAFF
TGTGCCAGCAGCCAAACTGCCGGGGACACTGAAGCTTTCTTT
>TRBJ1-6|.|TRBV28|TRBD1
CASSFTGGVNSPLHF
TGTGCCAGCAGTTTTACAGGGGGCGTGAATTCACCCCTCCACTTT
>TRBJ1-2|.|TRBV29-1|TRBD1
CSVARTGGDGYTF
TGCAGCGTTGCCAGGACAGGGGGCGATGGCTACACCTTC
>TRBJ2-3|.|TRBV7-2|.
CASTGADTQYF
TGTGCCAGCACGGGGGCAGATACGCAGTATTTT
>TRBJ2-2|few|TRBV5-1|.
CASSGPNTGELFF
TGCGCCAGCAGCGGCCCGAACACCGGGGAGCTGTTTTTT
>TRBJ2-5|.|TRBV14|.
CASSQNWQGETQYF
TGTGCCAGCAGCCAAAATTGGCAGGGGGAGACCCAGTACTTC
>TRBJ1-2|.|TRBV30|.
CAWDSHNYGYTF
TGTGCCTGGGACAGCCATAACTATGGCTACACCTTC
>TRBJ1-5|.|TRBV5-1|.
CASSLEAGNQPQHF
TGCGCCAGCAGCTTGGAAGCCGGCAATCAGCCCCAGCATTTT
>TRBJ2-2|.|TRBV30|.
CAWDRGDSNTGELFF
TGTGCCTGGGATAGGGGGGACAGCAACACCGGGGAGCTGTTTTTT
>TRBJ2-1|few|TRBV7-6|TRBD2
CASSLSLTSGGGNEQFF
TGTGCCAGCAGCTTGAGTTTGACTAGCGGGGGGGGTAATGAGCAGTTCTTC
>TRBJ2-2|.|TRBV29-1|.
CSVVADTGELFF
TGCAGCGTTGTAGCCGACACCGGGGAGCTGTTTTTT
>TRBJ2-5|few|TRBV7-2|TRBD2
CASSLVGGEETQYF
TGTGCCAGCAGCTTAGTTGGGGGGGAAGAGACCCAGTACTTC
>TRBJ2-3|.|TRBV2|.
CASGLEGGDTQYF
TGTGCCAGCGGTTTGGAGGGCGGAGATACGCAGTATTTT
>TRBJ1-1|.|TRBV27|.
CASSRTADYTEAFF
TGTGCCAGCAGTAGGACAGCTGACTACACTGAAGCTTTCTTT
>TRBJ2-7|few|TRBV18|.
CASSPRSADGYEQYF
TGTGCCAGCTCACCACGGTCAGCGGACGGCTACGAGCAGTACTTC
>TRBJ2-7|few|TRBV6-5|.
CASRTELAHEQYF
TGTGCCAGCAGAACCGAACTAGCCCACGAGCAGTACTTC
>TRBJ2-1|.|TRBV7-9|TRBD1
CASSGTGYGEQFF
TGTGCCAGCAGCGGGACAGGGTACGGTGAGCAGTTCTTC
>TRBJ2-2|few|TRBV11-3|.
CASRYHRANTGELFF
TGTGCCAGCAGATACCACCGGGCGAACACCGGGGAGCTGTTTTTT
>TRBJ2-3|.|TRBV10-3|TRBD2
CAISPTSGGGGDTQYF
TGTGCCATCAGCCCCACTAGCGGGGGGGGAGGGGATACGCAGTATTTT
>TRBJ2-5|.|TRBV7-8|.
CASSLGAGETQYF
TGTGCCAGCAGCTTAGGGGCAGGGGAGACCCAGTACTTC
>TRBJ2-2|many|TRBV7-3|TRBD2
CASSTSGTSALTGELFF
TGTGCCAGCAGCACATCCGGGACTAGCGCCCTCACCGGGGAGCTGTTTTTT
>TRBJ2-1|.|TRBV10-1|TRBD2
CASSRKAGDNEQFF
TGCGCCAGCAGTCGGAAAGCGGGAGACAATGAGCAGTTCTTC
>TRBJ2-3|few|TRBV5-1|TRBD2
CASSMTGTSGSPDTQYF
TGCGCCAGCAGCATGACCGGGACTAGCGGGAGCCCAGATACGCAGTATTTT
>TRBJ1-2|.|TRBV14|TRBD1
CASSHRSRQGGDGYTF
TGTGCCAGCAGCCATCGATCGAGACAGGGCGGAGATGGCTACACCTTC
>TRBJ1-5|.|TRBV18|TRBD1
CASSPRGPDQPQHF
TGTGCCAGCTCACCCAGGGGGCCGGATCAGCCCCAGCATTTT
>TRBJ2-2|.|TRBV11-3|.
CASSLTGQNTGELFF
TGTGCCAGCAGCTTAACCGGACAGAACACCGGGGAGCTGTTTTTT
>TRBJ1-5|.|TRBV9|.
CASSATVSNQPQHF
TGTGCCAGCAGCGCTACAGTTAGCAATCAGCCCCAGCATTTT
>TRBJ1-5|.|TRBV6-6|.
CASSFVNQPQHF
TGTGCCAGCAGTTTCGTCAATCAGCCCCAGCATTTT
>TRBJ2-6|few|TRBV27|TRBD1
CASSSTGISSGANVLTF
TGTGCCAGCAGTTCGACAGGGATAAGCTCTGGGGCCAACGTCCTGACTTTC
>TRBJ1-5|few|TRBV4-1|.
CASSQVGFGDQPQHF
TGCGCCAGCAGCCAAGTGGGCTTCGGGGATCAGCCCCAGCATTTT
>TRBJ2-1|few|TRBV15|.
CATRPGALSYNEQFF
TGTGCCACCAGACCAGGGGCCCTAAGCTACAATGAGCAGTTCTTC
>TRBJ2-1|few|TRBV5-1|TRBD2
CASSWRGTSGSYNEQFF
TGCGCCAGCAGCTGGAGGGGGACTAGCGGGTCCTACAATGAGCAGTTCTTC
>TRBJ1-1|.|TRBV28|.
CASSPQRPLNTEAFF
TGTGCCAGCAGTCCACAGCGGCCTTTGAACACTGAAGCTTTCTTT
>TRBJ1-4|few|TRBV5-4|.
CASSSATNEKLFF
TGTGCCAGCAGCTCGGCAACTAATGAAAAACTGTTTTTT
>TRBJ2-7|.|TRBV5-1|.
CASSSTGYEQYF
TGCGCCAGCAGCTCCACAGGCTACGAGCAGTACTTC
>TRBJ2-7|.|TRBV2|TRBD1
CASRPGTGGYEQYF
TGTGCCAGCAGACCCGGGACAGGGGGCTACGAGCAGTACTTC
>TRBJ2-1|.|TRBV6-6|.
CASSYGEREQFF
TGTGCCAGCAGTTACGGGGAGCGAGAGCAGTTCTTC
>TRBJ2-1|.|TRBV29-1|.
CSVQRGGNEQFF
TGCAGCGTTCAGAGGGGGGGAAATGAGCAGTTCTTC
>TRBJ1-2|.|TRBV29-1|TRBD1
CSAGPPDRGLGYTF
TGCAGCGCCGGACCCCCCGACAGGGGGCTTGGCTACACCTTC
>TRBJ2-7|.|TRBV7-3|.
CASSLLEGYEQYF
TGTGCCAGCAGCTTACTGGAGGGTTACGAGCAGTACTTC
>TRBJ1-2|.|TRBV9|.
CASSRVPARRGYTF
TGTGCCAGCAGCCGGGTCCCGGCTCGACGGGGCTACACCTTC
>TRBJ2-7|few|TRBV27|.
CASSLTSSYEQYF
TGTGCCAGCAGTTTGACTTCTTCTTACGAGCAGTACTTC
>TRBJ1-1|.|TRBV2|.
CASRVRGNTEAFF
TGTGCCAGCAGGGTCAGGGGGAACACTGAAGCTTTCTTT
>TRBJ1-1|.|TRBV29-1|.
CSVEDRGEAFF
TGCAGCGTTGAAGATAGGGGTGAAGCTTTCTTT
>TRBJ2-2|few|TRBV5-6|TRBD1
CASSPRTGNFFSGELFF
TGTGCCAGCAGTCCCCGGACAGGGAATTTCTTTTCCGGGGAGCTGTTTTTT
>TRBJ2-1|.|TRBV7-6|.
CASSLGDFGEQFF
TGTGCCAGCAGCTTGGGGGACTTTGGTGAGCAGTTCTTC
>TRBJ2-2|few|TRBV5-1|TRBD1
CASSVGQGYTGELFF
TGCGCCAGCAGCGTGGGACAGGGTTACACCGGGGAGCTGTTTTTT
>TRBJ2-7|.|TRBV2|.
CASSPSYEQYF
TGTGCCAGCAGCCCTTCCTACGAGCAGTACTTC
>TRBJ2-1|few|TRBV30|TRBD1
CAWIVQGSYNEQFF
TGTGCCTGGATAGTACAGGGGTCCTACAATGAGCAGTTCTTC
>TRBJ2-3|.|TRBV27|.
CASSLSAANADTQYF
TGTGCCAGCAGTTTATCAGCCGCAAACGCAGATACGCAGTATTTT